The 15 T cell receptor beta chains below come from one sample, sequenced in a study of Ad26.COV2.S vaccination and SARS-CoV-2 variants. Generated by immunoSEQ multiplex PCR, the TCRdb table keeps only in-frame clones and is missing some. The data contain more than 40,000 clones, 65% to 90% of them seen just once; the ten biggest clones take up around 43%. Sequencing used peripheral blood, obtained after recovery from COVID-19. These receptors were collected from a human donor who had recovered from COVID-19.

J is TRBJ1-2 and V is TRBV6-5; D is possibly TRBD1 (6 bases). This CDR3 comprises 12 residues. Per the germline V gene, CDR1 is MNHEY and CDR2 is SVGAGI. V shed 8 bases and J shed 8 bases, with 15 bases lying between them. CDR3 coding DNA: TGTGCCAGCTCACAGGGAAGTGAGGGCTACACCTTC. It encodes CASSQGSEGYTF.

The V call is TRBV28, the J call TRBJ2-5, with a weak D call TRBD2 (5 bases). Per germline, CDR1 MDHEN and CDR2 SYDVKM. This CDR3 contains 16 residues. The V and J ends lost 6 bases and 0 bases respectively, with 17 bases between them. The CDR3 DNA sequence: TGTGCCAGCAGCCGGTCCCCCGACGGGAACCAAGAGACCCAGTACTTC. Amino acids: CASSRSPDGNQETQYF.

The CDR3 sequence: CASSLLVGAAGANVLTF. CDR3 DNA: TGTGCCAGCAGCTTATTGGTTGGGGCGGCTGGGGCCAACGTCCTGACTTTC. The chain has TRBV7-9 and TRBJ2-6; D perhaps matches TRBD1 (5 bases). Germline V CDR1 and CDR2: SEHNR, FQNEAQ (reference sequence). The CDR3 is 17 amino acids. Trimming stripped 2 bases from V and 2 bases from J, with 13 bases between.

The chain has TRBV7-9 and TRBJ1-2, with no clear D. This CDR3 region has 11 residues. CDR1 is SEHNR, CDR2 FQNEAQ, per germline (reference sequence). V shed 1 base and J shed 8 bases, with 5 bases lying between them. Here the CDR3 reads CASSLDYGYTF. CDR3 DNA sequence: TGTGCCAGCAGCTTAGATTACGGCTACACCTTC.

The DNA of the CDR3 is TGTGCCAGCAGCTACGGACAGGGGGCGAATGAAAAACTGTTTTTT. This sequence encodes CASSYGQGANEKLFF. This sequence joins TRBV7-7 and TRBJ1-4, with 11 bases aligning to TRBD1. The CDR3 is 15 amino acids. J was trimmed by 5 bases and V by 4 bases; bases with no gene match: 3. CDR1 SSHAT and CDR2 FNYEAQ come from the germline V gene (reference sequence).

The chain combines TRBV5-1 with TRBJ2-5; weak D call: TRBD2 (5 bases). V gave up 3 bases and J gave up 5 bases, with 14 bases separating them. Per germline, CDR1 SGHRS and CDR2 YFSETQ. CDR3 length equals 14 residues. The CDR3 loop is CASSSGLRGETQYF. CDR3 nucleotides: TGCGCCAGCAGCTCAGGCCTACGAGGGGAGACCCAGTACTTC. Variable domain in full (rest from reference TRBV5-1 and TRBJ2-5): KAGVTQTPRYLIKTRGQQVTLSCSPISGHRSVSWYQQTPGQGLQFLFEYFSETQRNKGNFPGRFSGRQFSNSRSEMNVSTLELGDSALYLCASSSGLRGETQYFGPGTRLLVL.

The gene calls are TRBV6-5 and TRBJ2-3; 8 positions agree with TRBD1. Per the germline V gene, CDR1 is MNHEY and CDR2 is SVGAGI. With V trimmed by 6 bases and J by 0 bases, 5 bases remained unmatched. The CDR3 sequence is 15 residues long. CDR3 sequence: CASSLRQGSTDTQYF. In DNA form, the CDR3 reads TGTGCCAGCAGCCTAAGACAGGGGAGCACAGATACGCAGTATTTT.

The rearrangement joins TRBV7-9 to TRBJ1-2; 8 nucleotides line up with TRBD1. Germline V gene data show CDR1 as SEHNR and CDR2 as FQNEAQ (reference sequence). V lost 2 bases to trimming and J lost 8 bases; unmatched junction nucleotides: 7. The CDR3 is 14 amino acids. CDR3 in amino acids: CASSLIGQGWGYTF. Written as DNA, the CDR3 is TGTGCCAGCAGCTTAATCGGACAGGGCTGGGGCTACACCTTC.

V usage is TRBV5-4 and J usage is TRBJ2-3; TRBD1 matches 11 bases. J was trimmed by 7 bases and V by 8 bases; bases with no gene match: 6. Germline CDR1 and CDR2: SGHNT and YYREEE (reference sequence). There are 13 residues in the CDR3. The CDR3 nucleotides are TGTGCCAGGACGGGACAGGGGGGACATACGCAGTATTTT. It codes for CARTGQGGHTQYF. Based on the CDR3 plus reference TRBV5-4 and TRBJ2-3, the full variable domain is ETGVTQSPTHLIKTRGQQVTLRCSSQSGHNTVSWYQQALGQGPQFIFQYYREEENGRGNFPPRFSGLQFPNYSSELNVNALELDDSALYLCARTGQGGHTQYFGPGTRLTVL.

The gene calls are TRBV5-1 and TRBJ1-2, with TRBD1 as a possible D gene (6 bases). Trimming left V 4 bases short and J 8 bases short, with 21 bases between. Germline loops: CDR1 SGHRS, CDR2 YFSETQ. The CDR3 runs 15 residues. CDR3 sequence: CASSTAGARLAGYTF. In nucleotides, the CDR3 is TGCGCCAGCAGCACCGCGGGGGCGCGGTTGGCCGGCTACACCTTC.

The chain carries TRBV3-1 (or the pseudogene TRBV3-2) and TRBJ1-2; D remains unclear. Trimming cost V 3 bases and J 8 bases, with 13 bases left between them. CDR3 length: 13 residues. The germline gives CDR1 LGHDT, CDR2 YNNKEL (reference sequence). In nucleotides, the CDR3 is TGTGCCAGCAGCCACCAGTCGGTACTGGGCTACACCTTC. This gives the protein CASSHQSVLGYTF.

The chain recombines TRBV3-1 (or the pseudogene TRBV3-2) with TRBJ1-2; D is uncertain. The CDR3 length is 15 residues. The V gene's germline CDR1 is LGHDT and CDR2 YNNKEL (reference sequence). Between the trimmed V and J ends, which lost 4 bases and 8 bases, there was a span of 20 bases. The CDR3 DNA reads TGTGCCAGCAGCCTTTCCGGCCCCGGGGTCGGCGGCTACACCTTC. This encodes CASSLSGPGVGGYTF.

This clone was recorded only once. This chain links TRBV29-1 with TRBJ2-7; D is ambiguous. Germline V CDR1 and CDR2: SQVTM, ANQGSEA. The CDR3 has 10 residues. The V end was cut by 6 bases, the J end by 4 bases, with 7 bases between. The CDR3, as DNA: TGCAGCGTCTTACAATACGAGCAGTACTTC. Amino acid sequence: CSVLQYEQYF.

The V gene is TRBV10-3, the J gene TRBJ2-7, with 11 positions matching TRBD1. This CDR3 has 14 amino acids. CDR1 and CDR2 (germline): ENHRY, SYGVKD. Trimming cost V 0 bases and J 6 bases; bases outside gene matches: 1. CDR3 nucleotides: TGTGCCATCAGTGAGTCGGACAGGGGGCTCGAGCAGTACTTC. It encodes CAISESDRGLEQYF.

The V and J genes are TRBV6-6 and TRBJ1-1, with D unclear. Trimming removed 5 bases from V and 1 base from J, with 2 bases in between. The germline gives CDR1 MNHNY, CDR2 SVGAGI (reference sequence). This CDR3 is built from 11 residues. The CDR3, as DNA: TGTGCCAGCAGTCCGAACACTGAAGCTTTCTTT. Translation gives CASSPNTEAFF.